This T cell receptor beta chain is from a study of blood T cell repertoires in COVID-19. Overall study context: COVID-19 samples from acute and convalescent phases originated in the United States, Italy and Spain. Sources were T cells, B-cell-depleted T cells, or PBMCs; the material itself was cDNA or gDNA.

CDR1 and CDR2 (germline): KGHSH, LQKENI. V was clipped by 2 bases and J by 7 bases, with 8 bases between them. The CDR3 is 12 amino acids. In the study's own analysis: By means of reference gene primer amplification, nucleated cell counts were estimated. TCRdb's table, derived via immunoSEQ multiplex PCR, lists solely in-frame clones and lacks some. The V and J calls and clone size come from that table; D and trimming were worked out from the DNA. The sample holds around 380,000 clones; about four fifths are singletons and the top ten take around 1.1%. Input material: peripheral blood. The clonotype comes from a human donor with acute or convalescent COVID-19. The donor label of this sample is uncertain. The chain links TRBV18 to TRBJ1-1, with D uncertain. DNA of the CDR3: TGTGCCAGCTCACCAACAGCAAATGAAGCTTTCTTT. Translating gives CASSPTANEAFF.